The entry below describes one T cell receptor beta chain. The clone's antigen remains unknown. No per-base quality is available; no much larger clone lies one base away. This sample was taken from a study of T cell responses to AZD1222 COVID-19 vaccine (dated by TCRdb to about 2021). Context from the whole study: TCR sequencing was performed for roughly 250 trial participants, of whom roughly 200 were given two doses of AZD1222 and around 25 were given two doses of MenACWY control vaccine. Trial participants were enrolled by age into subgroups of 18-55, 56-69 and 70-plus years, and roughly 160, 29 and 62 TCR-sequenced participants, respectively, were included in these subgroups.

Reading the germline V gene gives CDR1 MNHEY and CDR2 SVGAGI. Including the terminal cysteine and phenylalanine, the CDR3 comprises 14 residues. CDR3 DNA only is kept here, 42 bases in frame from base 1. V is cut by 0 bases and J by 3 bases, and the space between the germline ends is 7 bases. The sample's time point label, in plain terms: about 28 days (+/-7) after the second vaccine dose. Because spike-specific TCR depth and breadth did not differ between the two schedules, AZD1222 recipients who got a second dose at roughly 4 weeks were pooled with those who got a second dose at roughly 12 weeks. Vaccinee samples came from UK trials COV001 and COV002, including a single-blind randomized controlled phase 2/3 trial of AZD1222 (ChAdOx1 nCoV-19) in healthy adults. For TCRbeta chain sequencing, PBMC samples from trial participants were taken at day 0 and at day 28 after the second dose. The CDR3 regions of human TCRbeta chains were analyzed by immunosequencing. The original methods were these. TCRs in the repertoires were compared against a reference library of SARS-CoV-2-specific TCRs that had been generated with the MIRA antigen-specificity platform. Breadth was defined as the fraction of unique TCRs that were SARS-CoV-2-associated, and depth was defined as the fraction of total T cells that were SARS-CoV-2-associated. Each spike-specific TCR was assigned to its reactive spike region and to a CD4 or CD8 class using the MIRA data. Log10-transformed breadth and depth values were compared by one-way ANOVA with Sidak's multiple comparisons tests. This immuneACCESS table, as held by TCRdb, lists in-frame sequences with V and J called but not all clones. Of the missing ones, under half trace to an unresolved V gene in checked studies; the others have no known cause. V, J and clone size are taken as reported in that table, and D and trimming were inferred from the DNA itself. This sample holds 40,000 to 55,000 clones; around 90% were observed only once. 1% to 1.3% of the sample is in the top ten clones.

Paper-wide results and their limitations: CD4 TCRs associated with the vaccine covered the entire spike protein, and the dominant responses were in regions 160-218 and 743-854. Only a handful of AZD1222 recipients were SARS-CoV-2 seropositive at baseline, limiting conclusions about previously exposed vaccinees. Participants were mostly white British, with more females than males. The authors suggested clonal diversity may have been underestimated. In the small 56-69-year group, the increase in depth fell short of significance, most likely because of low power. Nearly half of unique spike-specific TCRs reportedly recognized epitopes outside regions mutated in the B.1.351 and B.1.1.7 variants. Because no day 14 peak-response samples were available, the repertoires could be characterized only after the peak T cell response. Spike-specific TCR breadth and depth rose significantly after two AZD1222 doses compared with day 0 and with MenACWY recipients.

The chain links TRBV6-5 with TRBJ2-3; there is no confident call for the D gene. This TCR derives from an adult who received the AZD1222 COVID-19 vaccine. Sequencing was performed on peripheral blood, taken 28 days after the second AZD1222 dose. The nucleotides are TGTGCCAGCAGTTACTCGATAGCAACAGATACGCAGTATTTT. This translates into CASSYSIATDTQYF.